The clone carrying this T cell receptor beta chain was seen ten or more times. The antigen remains unidentified. V lost 1 base and J lost 9, with 7 bases in between. Germline V gene sequence: CDR1 SNHLY, CDR2 FYNNEI. This CDR3 is built from 12 residues. The data were taken from a study of regulatory T cells in long-lasting Graves disease. General study points: Samples came from peripheral blood alone, without thyroid tissue.

For TCR beta, libraries came from iRepertoire HTBI primers and Arm-PCR of CDR3 regions. TCRdb reprocessed the multiplex PCR reads with MiXCR, giving one entry per CDR3 protein. Here the sample spans about 470,000 distinct CDR3 sequences, about 17% being singletons. Regarding time point: newly diagnosed GD, antithyroid drugs for less than 3 months. Extracted RNA from PBMCs served as the source of the TCR library. The same sample was also studied in work on T cells in Graves' hyperthyroidism and ophthalmopathy. That work adds: Each patient was aged 18 to 65 and had newly diagnosed hyperthyroidism of under 2 months' duration.

This chain links TRBV2 with TRBJ2-1, with D tentatively TRBD2 (6 bases). This clonotype was sampled from a man aged 40-50 years with Graves disease. The source material was peripheral blood mononuclear cells (PBMCs), sampled at new diagnosis, from a patient treated with antithyroid drugs. This CDR3 reads CASSEGRGEQFF. In DNA, the CDR3 is TGTGCCAGCAGTGAAGGGCGGGGTGAGCAGTTCTTC.